These T cell receptor beta chains were read from a single sample in a study of shared clonotypes between healthy human individuals. The assay was immunoSEQ multiplex PCR, and TCRdb's table has in-frame clones only and misses some. The table has 150,000 to 200,000 clones, 90% to 95% seen once; the top ten hold more than 0.065%. The sequencing sample was made of naive CD4+ T cells sorted from blood. These receptor sequences come from a woman under 40 in good health. Both conserved end residues are part of each CDR3. The D gene is left open where the match is weak. Clone size is given for some rows only: seen once, a few or many times, or a class if the clone is expanded.

d_call: TRBD2; j_call: TRBJ2-1; clone_size: -; v_call: TRBV5-1; cdr3_nt: TGCGCCAGCAGCTTGGCTAGCGGGAGGGCCAAGAATGAGCAGTTCTTC; cdr3_aa: CASSLASGRAKNEQFF
d_call: TRBD1; j_call: TRBJ2-5; clone_size: -; v_call: TRBV5-6; cdr3_nt: TGTGCCAGCAGCTTCCTGGACAGGGGAGGGGAGACCCAGTACTTC; cdr3_aa: CASSFLDRGGETQYF
d_call: TRBD2; j_call: TRBJ2-7; clone_size: -; v_call: TRBV28; cdr3_nt: TGTGCCAGCAGGGTCGGACTAGCGCTAGCCGGGGTCGAGCAGTACTTC; cdr3_aa: CASRVGLALAGVEQYF
d_call: -; j_call: TRBJ2-7; clone_size: -; v_call: TRBV6-5; cdr3_nt: TGTGCCAGCAGTTACTCTTCCTGGACAACCTACGAGCAGTACTTC; cdr3_aa: CASSYSSWTTYEQYF
d_call: -; j_call: TRBJ2-7; clone_size: -; v_call: TRBV7-6; cdr3_nt: TGTGCCAGCAGCTTGGGGGCCGGGGAGGCCCTCTACGAGCAGTACTTC; cdr3_aa: CASSLGAGEALYEQYF
d_call: TRBD1; j_call: TRBJ2-7; clone_size: -; v_call: TRBV5-1; cdr3_nt: TGCGCCAGCAGCTCGTCCCCAGACAGGGCCCACTACGAGCAGTACTTC; cdr3_aa: CASSSSPDRAHYEQYF
d_call: TRBD2; j_call: TRBJ2-7; clone_size: -; v_call: TRBV7-9; cdr3_nt: TGTGCCAGCAGCCCCCTGGGTAGCGGGAGCTACGAGCAGTACTTC; cdr3_aa: CASSPLGSGSYEQYF
d_call: TRBD2; j_call: TRBJ2-3; clone_size: -; v_call: TRBV2; cdr3_nt: TGTGCCAGCAGGCCTAGCGGGAACACAGATACGCAGTATTTT; cdr3_aa: CASRPSGNTDTQYF
d_call: TRBD2; j_call: TRBJ2-1; clone_size: -; v_call: TRBV10-3; cdr3_nt: TGTGCCATCAGGCCCACTAGCGGGACTGGTGGAGAGCAGTTCTTC; cdr3_aa: CAIRPTSGTGGEQFF
d_call: -; j_call: TRBJ1-1; clone_size: -; v_call: TRBV7-9; cdr3_nt: TGTGCCAGCAGCGCACGGGGGAACACTGAAGCTTTCTTT; cdr3_aa: CASSARGNTEAFF
d_call: TRBD1; j_call: TRBJ1-5; clone_size: -; v_call: TRBV28; cdr3_nt: TGTGCCAGCGTGGGACAGGAGAATCAGCCCCAGCATTTT; cdr3_aa: CASVGQENQPQHF
d_call: TRBD1; j_call: TRBJ2-3; clone_size: -; v_call: TRBV5-1; cdr3_nt: TGCGCCAGCAGCTTGGCCCCGGGACAGGACACAGATACGCAGTATTTT; cdr3_aa: CASSLAPGQDTDTQYF
d_call: -; j_call: TRBJ2-1; clone_size: -; v_call: TRBV6-4; cdr3_nt: TGTGCCAGCAGTAATCTAGTGTTTGGCAGCTCCTACAATGAGCAGTTCTTC; cdr3_aa: CASSNLVFGSSYNEQFF
d_call: TRBD2; j_call: TRBJ2-7; clone_size: -; v_call: TRBV11-2; cdr3_nt: TGTGCCAGCAGCTTAGATCTAGCGGGAGTGTCTGCCCACGAGCAGTACTTC; cdr3_aa: CASSLDLAGVSAHEQYF
d_call: -; j_call: TRBJ2-7; clone_size: -; v_call: TRBV25-1; cdr3_nt: TGTGCCAGCAGTGAATCCCCCTCCTACGAGCAGTACTTC; cdr3_aa: CASSESPSYEQYF
d_call: -; j_call: TRBJ1-2; clone_size: -; v_call: TRBV28; cdr3_nt: TGTGCCAGCAGGGAGGATGGGGGCCTAAACTATGGCTACACCTTC; cdr3_aa: CASREDGGLNYGYTF
d_call: -; j_call: TRBJ1-6; clone_size: once; v_call: TRBV21-1; cdr3_nt: TGTGCCAGCAGCAAATTGAAATTAGGGAGGGAGATGACCTATAATTCACCCCTCCACTTT; cdr3_aa: CASSKLKLGREMTYNSPLHF
d_call: -; j_call: TRBJ2-7; clone_size: -; v_call: TRBV28; cdr3_nt: TGTGCCAGCAGTTTTACAGGGCATTCCTACGAGCAGTACTTC; cdr3_aa: CASSFTGHSYEQYF
d_call: -; j_call: TRBJ2-7; clone_size: -; v_call: TRBV7-8; cdr3_nt: TGTGCCAGCAGTACCATCTCCTACGAGCAGTACTTC; cdr3_aa: CASSTISYEQYF
d_call: -; j_call: TRBJ2-7; clone_size: few; v_call: TRBV20-1; cdr3_nt: TGCAGTGCTAGAGTCTCCTACGAGCAGTACTTC; cdr3_aa: CSARVSYEQYF
d_call: -; j_call: TRBJ1-4; clone_size: once; v_call: TRBV5-1; cdr3_nt: TGCGCCAGCAGCTCACAGGGTAATAATGAAAAACTGTTTTTT; cdr3_aa: CASSSQGNNEKLFF
d_call: TRBD1; j_call: TRBJ1-5; clone_size: -; v_call: TRBV18; cdr3_nt: TGTGCCAGCTCCCCCGGGACAGGGACCGATCAGCCCCAGCATTTT; cdr3_aa: CASSPGTGTDQPQHF
d_call: -; j_call: TRBJ2-7; clone_size: -; v_call: TRBV5-1; cdr3_nt: TGCGCCAGCAGCGTTTCCGGGACCACAATCTACGAGCAGTACTTC; cdr3_aa: CASSVSGTTIYEQYF
d_call: -; j_call: TRBJ1-1; clone_size: -; v_call: TRBV6-6; cdr3_nt: TGTGCCAGCAGTTACTTAGGAGGGGGCACTGAAGCTTTCTTT; cdr3_aa: CASSYLGGGTEAFF
d_call: TRBD2; j_call: TRBJ2-7; clone_size: -; v_call: TRBV7-3; cdr3_nt: TGTGCCAGCAGCTTATCGGCTAGCGGGGACCCCCCCTCCGAGCAGTACTTC; cdr3_aa: CASSLSASGDPPSEQYF
d_call: TRBD2; j_call: TRBJ2-7; clone_size: once; v_call: TRBV5-5; cdr3_nt: TGTGCCAGCAGCTTGGGTTCGACTAGCGGGAGGGCCCTCCCGTACGAGCAGTACTTC; cdr3_aa: CASSLGSTSGRALPYEQYF
d_call: -; j_call: TRBJ1-2; clone_size: -; v_call: TRBV27; cdr3_nt: TGTGCCAGCAGTCCGAATAACTATGGCTACACCTTC; cdr3_aa: CASSPNNYGYTF
d_call: TRBD1; j_call: TRBJ2-5; clone_size: -; v_call: TRBV6-5; cdr3_nt: TGTGCCAGCAGTAGCTCGGGACAGGGGGAGGGGTACTTC; cdr3_aa: CASSSSGQGEGYF
d_call: -; j_call: TRBJ2-7; clone_size: -; v_call: TRBV7-9; cdr3_nt: TGTGCCAGCAGCTTAGAACCCTTCGGGAACGAGCAGTACTTC; cdr3_aa: CASSLEPFGNEQYF
d_call: TRBD1; j_call: TRBJ1-3; clone_size: -; v_call: TRBV28; cdr3_nt: TGTGCCAGCAGTCGGACAGGGGCGGCAAACACCATATATTTT; cdr3_aa: CASSRTGAANTIYF
d_call: -; j_call: TRBJ1-5; clone_size: -; v_call: TRBV23-1; cdr3_nt: TGCGCCAGCAGTCAATCATGGGTAGGTCAGCCCCAGCATTTT; cdr3_aa: CASSQSWVGQPQHF
d_call: -; j_call: TRBJ2-5; clone_size: -; v_call: TRBV18; cdr3_nt: TGTGCCAGCTCACCGGGGCCGCAAGAGACCCAGTACTTC; cdr3_aa: CASSPGPQETQYF
d_call: -; j_call: TRBJ2-7; clone_size: -; v_call: TRBV28; cdr3_nt: TGTGCCAGCAGTTTCGGATTGAGGGCATCCTACGAGCAGTACTTC; cdr3_aa: CASSFGLRASYEQYF
d_call: -; j_call: TRBJ1-1; clone_size: -; v_call: TRBV5-4; cdr3_nt: TGTGCCAGCAGCCAGAATTCCCGGGACACTGAAGCTTTCTTT; cdr3_aa: CASSQNSRDTEAFF
d_call: -; j_call: TRBJ2-7; clone_size: once; v_call: TRBV5-8; cdr3_nt: TGTGCCAGCAGCAATACCAGGGGTCATACCGGGACTTTCTCCTACGAGCAGTACTTC; cdr3_aa: CASSNTRGHTGTFSYEQYF
d_call: TRBD1; j_call: TRBJ2-7; clone_size: -; v_call: TRBV14; cdr3_nt: TGTGCCAGCAGCAAGGACAGGGTCTACGAGCAGTACTTC; cdr3_aa: CASSKDRVYEQYF
d_call: -; j_call: TRBJ1-6; clone_size: -; v_call: TRBV4-1; cdr3_nt: TGCGCCAGCCGGGCCCACTTGGGGGGGTCGAACTATAATTCACCCCTCCACTTT; cdr3_aa: CASRAHLGGSNYNSPLHF
d_call: -; j_call: TRBJ1-5; clone_size: few; v_call: TRBV27; cdr3_nt: TGTGCCAGCAGTTTGGCACAGGGAGGAGGTCAGCCCCAGCATTTT; cdr3_aa: CASSLAQGGGQPQHF
d_call: TRBD1; j_call: TRBJ2-7; clone_size: -; v_call: TRBV6-5; cdr3_nt: TGTGCCAGCAGTTATAAGGGACAGGGAGGGTCGTACGAGCAGTACTTC; cdr3_aa: CASSYKGQGGSYEQYF
d_call: -; j_call: TRBJ2-2; clone_size: -; v_call: TRBV19; cdr3_nt: TGTGCCAGTAGTATATTCTTGGCGAACACCGGGGAGCTGTTTTTT; cdr3_aa: CASSIFLANTGELFF
d_call: -; j_call: TRBJ2-3; clone_size: -; v_call: TRBV5-1; cdr3_nt: TGCGCCAGCACCCCCGGGGAGAGCACAGATACGCAGTATTTT; cdr3_aa: CASTPGESTDTQYF